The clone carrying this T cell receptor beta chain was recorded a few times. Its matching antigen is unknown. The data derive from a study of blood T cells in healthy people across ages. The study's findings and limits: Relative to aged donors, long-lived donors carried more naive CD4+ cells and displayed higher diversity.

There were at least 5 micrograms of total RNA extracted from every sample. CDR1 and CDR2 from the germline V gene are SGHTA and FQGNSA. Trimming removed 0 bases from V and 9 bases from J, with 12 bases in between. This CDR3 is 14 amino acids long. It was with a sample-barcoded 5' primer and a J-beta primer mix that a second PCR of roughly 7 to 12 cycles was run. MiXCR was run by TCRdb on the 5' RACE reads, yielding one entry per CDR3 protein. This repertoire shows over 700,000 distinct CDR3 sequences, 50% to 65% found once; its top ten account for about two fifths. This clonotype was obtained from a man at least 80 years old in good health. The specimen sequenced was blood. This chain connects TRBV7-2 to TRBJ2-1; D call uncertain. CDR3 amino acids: CASSLAGLESEQFF. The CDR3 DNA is TGTGCCAGCAGCTTAGCTGGGCTCGAATCTGAGCAGTTCTTC.